These T cell receptor beta chains were read from a single sample in a study of control samples from healthy donors and cancer patients. This table comes from immunoSEQ multiplex PCR, and its TCRdb copy is limited to in-frame clones, with some not included. The data contain approximately 230,000 clones, about four fifths of them singletons. Sequencing input: PBMCs. These TCRs come from an older woman with lung cancer. Each CDR3 is given with its conserved first and last residue. A D gene is named only where the DNA matches it firmly. Rows may omit the clone size; those that give it use once, few, many or a size class.

d_call j_call clone_size v_call cdr3_aa cdr3_nt
TRBD2 TRBJ2-5 NA TRBV10-3 CAISEIAGGSETQYF TGTGCCATCAGTGAAATAGCGGGAGGGTCTGAGACCCAGTACTTC
NA TRBJ1-2 NA TRBV19 CASRTGQGYTF TGTGCCAGTAGGACAGGTCAAGGCTACACCTTC
TRBD1 TRBJ2-5 NA TRBV6-6 CASSSPGTGQETQYF TGTGCCAGCAGTTCTCCCGGGACAGGGCAAGAGACCCAGTACTTC
NA TRBJ1-2 NA TRBV28 CASSFDPDSNNYGYTF TGTGCCAGCAGTTTTGACCCGGACAGCAATAACTATGGCTACACCTTC
TRBD1 TRBJ1-1 NA TRBV7-8 CASSAYTGGNTEAFF TGTGCCAGCAGCGCATATACAGGGGGGAACACTGAAGCTTTCTTT
TRBD2 TRBJ2-1 NA TRBV28 CASSLRGGSRYNEQFF TGTGCCAGCAGTTTACGCGGCGGGAGCCGATACAATGAGCAGTTCTTC
NA TRBJ2-7 NA TRBV16 CASSVLWGNEQYF TGTGCCAGCAGTGTCTTATGGGGCAACGAGCAGTACTTC
NA TRBJ1-3 NA TRBV2 CASSEEAYSGNTIYF TGTGCCAGCAGTGAGGAGGCGTACTCTGGAAACACCATATATTTT
NA TRBJ2-3 NA TRBV30 CAWSVGGSADTQYF TGTGCCTGGAGTGTAGGAGGGTCCGCAGATACGCAGTATTTT
NA TRBJ1-2 once TRBV6-5 CASRSRGMHGYTF TGTGCCAGCAGAAGCAGGGGTATGCATGGCTACACCTTC
NA TRBJ2-5 NA TRBV5-1 CASSSGNDRPQETQYF TGCGCCAGCAGCTCGGGGAATGACAGACCCCAAGAGACCCAGTACTTC